These 19 T cell receptor beta chains share one sample of origin, sequenced in a study of cytomegalovirus exposure and HLA in healthy donors. Primers included in the PCR were 60 Vbeta and 13 Jbeta primers. The method was immunoSEQ multiplex PCR; TCRdb's version includes in-frame clones alone and lacks a portion of them. The sample records 120,000 to 150,000 clones, approximately 80% being singletons. Sequencing used PBMCs. The receptors originated from a woman aged 40-49 years in good health and CMV-seropositive.

The chain recombines TRBV7-2 with TRBJ2-7; 8 nucleotides match TRBD2. This CDR3 comprises 12 residues. From germline, CDR1 is SGHTA and CDR2 FQGNSA. CDR3 bases: TGTGCGAGCGGGAGTCATGCCTACGAGCAGTACTTC. This codes for CASGSHAYEQYF.

V usage is TRBV28 and J usage is TRBJ2-3; TRBD2 aligns across 9 bases. The trim removed 4 bases at V and 6 bases at J, leaving 8 bases unmatched. Germline V gene sequence: CDR1 MDHEN, CDR2 SYDVKM. The CDR3 has 15 residues. The CDR3 loop reads CASSSIAGVADTQYF. The CDR3 region has the DNA TGTGCCAGCAGTTCAATAGCGGGAGTTGCGGATACGCAGTATTTT.

The V gene is TRBV5-4, the J gene TRBJ2-2; unclear D gene. Germline assignment: CDR1 SGHNT and CDR2 YYREEE (reference sequence). This CDR3 has 12 amino acids. V shed 3 bases and J shed 6 bases, with 6 bases lying between them. The CDR3 DNA follows: TGTGCCAGCAGCTATTCGGCCGGGGAGCTGTTTTTT. Encoded protein: CASSYSAGELFF.

The rearrangement links TRBV2 to TRBJ2-1; 8 bases match TRBD2. The CDR3 totals 12 residues. CDR1 is SNHLY and CDR2 is FYNNEI in the germline V gene. Trimming cost V 7 bases and J 7 bases; bases outside gene matches: 3. CDR3 residues: CASKLAGNEQFF. The CDR3 DNA reads TGTGCCAGCAAGTTAGCGGGGAATGAGCAGTTCTTC.

The CDR3 DNA sequence: TGTGCCAGCAGACCCGGGAAGACAGGGAGTGAGGGTCAGCCCCAGCATTTT. Amino acid sequence: CASRPGKTGSEGQPQHF. The V call is TRBV27, the J call TRBJ1-5; 7 positions match TRBD1. Germline loops: CDR1 MNHEY, CDR2 SMNVEV (reference sequence). Trimming removed 6 bases from V and 6 bases from J; junction bases left unmatched: 17. The CDR3 extends over 17 amino acids.

The chain recombines TRBV7-9 with TRBJ1-1; 8 bases line up with TRBD1. Trimming removed 5 bases from V and 4 bases from J; junction bases left unmatched: 6. Germline V lookup: CDR1 SEHNR, CDR2 FQNEAQ (reference sequence). CDR3 length equals 14 residues. CDR3 sequence: CASSPGGLGTEAFF. For the CDR3, the DNA is TGTGCCAGCAGCCCAGGGGGCTTGGGCACTGAAGCTTTCTTT. The whole variable domain, filled in from reference TRBV7-9 and TRBJ1-1, reads DTGVSQNPRHKITKRGQNVTFRCDPISEHNRLYWYRQTLGQGPEFLTYFQNEAQLEKSRLLSDRFSAERPKGSFSTLEIQRTEQGDSAMYLCASSPGGLGTEAFFGQGTRLTVV.

Turning to this clone: A junction end diverges from the germline sequence, so it may reflect a read error. The chain uses TRBV7-7 and TRBJ2-7; 8 nucleotides agree with TRBD2. Germline lookup yields CDR1 SSHAT and CDR2 FNYEAQ (reference sequence). The CDR3 extends over 15 amino acids. The CDR3 DNA reads as TGTGCTAGCAGCTTTAGTAGCGGGGACTCCTACGAGCAGTACTTC. Its translation is CASSFSSGDSYEQYF.

The chain links TRBV6-1 to TRBJ1-5, with D unclear. The ends were cut back, 10 bases at V and 2 bases at J, with 9 bases in the middle. The CDR3 runs 12 residues. Germline V gene lookup returns CDR1 MNHNS and CDR2 SASEGT. The CDR3 DNA reads as TGTGCCACCGTTCTCGGCAATCAGCCCCAGCATTTT. Its protein is CATVLGNQPQHF.

This clone was observed once. The genes are TRBV28 and TRBJ2-7; TRBD1 matches 7 bases. Germline CDR1 is MDHEN and CDR2 is SYDVKM. V was clipped by 3 bases and J by 5 bases; unmatched bases: 1. There are 12 residues in the CDR3. CDR3 coding DNA: TGTGCCAGCAGTTTTGGGACAGACGAGCAGTACTTC. Translating gives CASSFGTDEQYF.

V usage is TRBV6-1 and J usage is TRBJ1-5; D unclear. Germline values: CDR1 MNHNS, CDR2 SASEGT. V lost 1 base and J 4 bases, leaving 11 bases between the germline ends. This CDR3 is built from 15 residues. The CDR3 nucleotides read TGTGCCAGCAGTGAAGTCCCCGGCGGGAATCAGCCCCAGCATTTT. Protein sequence: CASSEVPGGNQPQHF.

This clone was found once. The V gene is TRBV6-5, the J gene TRBJ1-3; D is possibly TRBD1 (5 bases). The CDR3 is 16 residues long. Germline V gene data show CDR1 as MNHEY and CDR2 as SVGAGI. V shed 2 bases and J shed 0 bases, with 11 bases lying between them. This CDR3 reads CASSYRQPRSGNTIYF. The CDR3 nucleotides read TGTGCCAGCAGTTACCGACAGCCCCGCTCTGGAAACACCATATATTTT.

The chain has TRBV27 and TRBJ1-1, with D unclear. The germline gives CDR1 MNHEY, CDR2 SMNVEV (reference sequence). The CDR3 is 14 residues long. Trimming shortened V by 2 bases and J by 0 bases, and 7 bases separated the two germline ends. The CDR3 region is CASSLQAVNTEAFF. The CDR3 region has the DNA TGTGCCAGCAGTTTACAGGCAGTGAACACTGAAGCTTTCTTT.

This chain joins TRBV30 and TRBJ2-3; the match to TRBD2 covers 10 bases. The CDR3 sequence is 16 residues long. The V gene end was trimmed by 4 bases and the J gene end by 6 bases; junction bases not matched to a gene: 13. Germline lookup yields CDR1 GTSNPN and CDR2 SVGIG (reference sequence). CDR3 DNA sequence: TGTGCCTGGATGCCTTGGCTAGCGGGAGAGGATGATACGCAGTATTTT. It translates to CAWMPWLAGEDDTQYF.

The gene calls are TRBV5-1 and TRBJ1-5; D uncertain. V was shortened by 3 bases and J by 4 bases, with 11 bases between the two germline ends. The CDR3 contains 14 residues. Germline V gene sequence: CDR1 SGHRS, CDR2 YFSETQ. CDR3 sequence (DNA): TGCGCCAGCAGCTACAAACAGCAAAATCAGCCCCAGCATTTT. This translates into CASSYKQQNQPQHF. Full variable domain (rest looked up from reference TRBV5-1 and TRBJ1-5): KAGVTQTPRYLIKTRGQQVTLSCSPISGHRSVSWYQQTPGQGLQFLFEYFSETQRNKGNFPGRFSGRQFSNSRSEMNVSTLELGDSALYLCASSYKQQNQPQHFGDGTRLSIL.

V and J are TRBV28 and TRBJ1-4, with D possibly TRBD1 on 6 matching bases. This CDR3 is built from 15 residues. Trimming pared 2 bases from V and 7 bases from J, leaving 14 bases between. Per the germline V gene, CDR1 is MDHEN and CDR2 is SYDVKM. Here the CDR3 reads CASSLLGGGREKLFF. CDR3 in DNA: TGTGCCAGCAGTTTACTTGGGGGGGGGCGTGAAAAACTGTTTTTT.

This clone appeared a few times. V is TRBV7-3 and J is TRBJ1-4, with D uncertain. This CDR3 is built from 10 residues. CDR1 is SGHTA, CDR2 FQGTGA, per germline. The CDR3 protein is CAKSGEKLFF. CDR3 DNA sequence: TGTGCTAAATCGGGTGAAAAACTGTTTTTT.

The rearrangement joins TRBV28 to TRBJ2-7; 12 nucleotides line up with TRBD1. Germline V gives CDR1 MDHEN, CDR2 SYDVKM. The V segment lost 11 bases and the J segment 6 bases; nucleotides outside the gene matches: 11. The CDR3 spans 14 residues. The CDR3 nucleotides are TGTGCCGCCGGTACGGGACAGGGGGCCATCGAGCAGTACTTC. Translated: CAAGTGQGAIEQYF.

V and J are TRBV28 and TRBJ2-1; 9 bases map to TRBD2. The V and J ends lost 7 bases and 5 bases, in that order; junction bases with no gene match: 6. CDR3 length: 14 residues. Germline V gene data show CDR1 as MDHEN and CDR2 as SYDVKM. The CDR3 here is CASTDSGRNNEQFF. CDR3 nucleotides: TGTGCCAGCACGGATAGCGGGAGAAACAATGAGCAGTTCTTC.

This clone was counted between two and nine times. The chain recombines TRBV19 with TRBJ2-5, with D possibly matching TRBD2 (5 bases). The CDR3 is 13 residues long. CDR1 is LNHDA, CDR2 SQIVND, per germline (reference sequence). Trimming took 3 bases from V and 5 from J, leaving 10 bases between them. The CDR3 bases are TGTGCCAGTAGTATCTCTAGCATGGAGACCCAGTACTTC. It encodes CASSISSMETQYF.